What follows describes a single TCR beta chain. The method was immunoSEQ multiplex PCR; TCRdb's version includes in-frame clones alone and lacks a portion of them. This sample has some 58,000 clones; over 75% occur once, and the top ten carry over 25%. This sample is part of a study of blood T cell repertoires in COVID-19. Study-level information: Spain, Italy and the United States supplied samples that represented acute and convalescent COVID-19.

Followed over time, Seattle patients had been enrolled while infection was active. This receptor was identified in a man aged 60-69 years with COVID-19, enrolled during active disease. Sequencing was done on a sample of peripheral blood.

CDR3 sequence reads: CASSLAGGGDTGELFF. The CDR3 DNA sequence: TGTGCCAGCAGCTTAGCCGGGGGAGGGGACACCGGGGAGCTGTTTTTT. The genes are TRBV13 and TRBJ2-2; 7 bases are shared with TRBD2. CDR3 length equals 16 residues. V lost 1 base and J lost 3; bases outside the gene matches: 5. The V gene's germline CDR1 is PRHDT and CDR2 FYEKMQ (reference sequence).